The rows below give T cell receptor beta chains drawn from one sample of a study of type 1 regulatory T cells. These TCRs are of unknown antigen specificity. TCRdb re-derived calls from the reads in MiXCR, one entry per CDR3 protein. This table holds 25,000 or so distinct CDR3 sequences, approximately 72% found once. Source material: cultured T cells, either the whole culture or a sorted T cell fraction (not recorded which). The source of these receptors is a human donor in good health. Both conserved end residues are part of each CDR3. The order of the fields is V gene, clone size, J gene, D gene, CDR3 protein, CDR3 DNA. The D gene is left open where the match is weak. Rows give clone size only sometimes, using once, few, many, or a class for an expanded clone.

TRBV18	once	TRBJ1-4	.	CASSATSATNEKLFF	TGTGCCAGCTCGGCGACCTCCGCGACTAATGAAAAACTGTTTTTT
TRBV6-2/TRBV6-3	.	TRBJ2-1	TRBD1	CASSLKGRGQGYEQFF	TGTGCCAGCTCCCTTAAAGGGCGCGGACAGGGGTATGAGCAGTTCTTC
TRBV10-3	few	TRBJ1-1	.	CAISDLTVNTEAFF	TGTGCCATCAGTGACCTGACAGTCAACACTGAAGCTTTCTTT
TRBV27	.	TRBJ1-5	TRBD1	CASSTGGLNQPQHF	TGTGCCAGCAGTACAGGGGGATTGAATCAGCCCCAGCATTTT
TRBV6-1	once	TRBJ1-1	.	CASSGLAMMAEAFF	TGTGCCAGCAGTGGTCTTGCGATGATGGCTGAAGCTTTCTTT
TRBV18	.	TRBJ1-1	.	CASSPQMNTEAFF	TGTGCCAGCTCACCACAGATGAACACTGAAGCTTTCTTT
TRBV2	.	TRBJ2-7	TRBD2	CASRGAGSTEQYF	TGTGCCAGCAGGGGAGCGGGGTCAACCGAGCAGTACTTC
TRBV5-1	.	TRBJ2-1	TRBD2	CASSPTSGGQNEQFF	TGCGCCAGCAGCCCGACTAGCGGGGGCCAGAATGAGCAGTTCTTC
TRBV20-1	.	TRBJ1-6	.	CSARDLSGPNSYNSPLHF	TGCAGTGCTAGAGATCTTTCGGGACCCAACTCCTATAATTCACCCCTCCACTTT
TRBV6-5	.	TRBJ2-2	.	CASRRQEANTGELFF	TGTGCCAGCAGGCGACAGGAAGCGAACACCGGGGAGCTGTTTTTT
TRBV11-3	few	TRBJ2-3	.	CASSPLRGPDTQYF	TGTGCCAGCAGCCCCCTTCGGGGCCCAGATACGCAGTATTTT
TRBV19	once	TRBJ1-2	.	CASSSRDSLYGYTF	TGTGCCAGTAGTTCACGGGACTCTTTATATGGCTACACCTTC
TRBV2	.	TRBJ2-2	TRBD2	CASSASAGGNTGELFF	TGTGCCAGCAGTGCAAGCGCGGGGGGCAACACCGGGGAGCTGTTTTTT
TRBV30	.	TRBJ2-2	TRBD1	CAWSRTGDLRELFF	TGTGCCTGGTCGCGGACAGGAGACCTCCGGGAGCTGTTTTTT
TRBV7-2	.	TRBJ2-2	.	CASTRAANTGELFF	TGTGCCAGCACCCGGGCAGCGAACACCGGGGAGCTGTTTTTT
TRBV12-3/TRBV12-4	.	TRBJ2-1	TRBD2	CASRQGLAVGGEQFF	TGTGCCAGCCGCCAGGGACTAGCGGTAGGAGGTGAGCAGTTCTTC
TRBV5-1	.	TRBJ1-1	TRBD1	CASSLGTGTEAFF	TGCGCCAGCAGCTTGGGGACAGGGACTGAAGCTTTCTTT
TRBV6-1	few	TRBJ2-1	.	CASRTDQYNEQFF	TGTGCCAGCCGGACAGATCAATACAATGAGCAGTTCTTC
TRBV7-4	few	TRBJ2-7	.	CASSFDDRDTCYEQYF	TGTGCCAGCAGCTTTGATGACCGGGACACTTGCTACGAGCAGTACTTC
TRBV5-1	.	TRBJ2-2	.	CASSITRSTGELFF	TGCGCCAGCAGCATAACTAGGTCCACCGGGGAGCTGTTTTTT
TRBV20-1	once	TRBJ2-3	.	CSARKVAYGGGDTQYF	TGCAGTGCTAGAAAGGTAGCCTACGGAGGGGGAGATACGCAGTATTTT
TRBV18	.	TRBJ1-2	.	CASSPVQGSPYGYTF	TGTGCCAGCTCACCCGTTCAGGGGTCCCCCTATGGCTACACCTTC
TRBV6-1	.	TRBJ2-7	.	CASEQVFSSYEQYF	TGTGCCAGCGAACAAGTCTTTAGCTCCTACGAGCAGTACTTC
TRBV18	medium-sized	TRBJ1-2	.	CASSPQSYYGYTF	TGTGCCAGCTCACCACAGTCTTACTATGGCTACACCTTC
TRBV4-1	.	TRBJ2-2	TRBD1	CASSQPGTGNTGELFF	TGCGCCAGCAGCCAACCCGGGACAGGGAACACCGGGGAGCTGTTTTTT
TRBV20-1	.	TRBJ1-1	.	CSALRPGLLDTEAFF	TGCAGTGCTTTACGACCGGGCCTTCTGGATACTGAAGCTTTCTTT
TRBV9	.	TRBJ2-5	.	CASSPPFRGEETQYF	TGTGCCAGCAGCCCCCCGTTCAGGGGAGAAGAGACCCAGTACTTC